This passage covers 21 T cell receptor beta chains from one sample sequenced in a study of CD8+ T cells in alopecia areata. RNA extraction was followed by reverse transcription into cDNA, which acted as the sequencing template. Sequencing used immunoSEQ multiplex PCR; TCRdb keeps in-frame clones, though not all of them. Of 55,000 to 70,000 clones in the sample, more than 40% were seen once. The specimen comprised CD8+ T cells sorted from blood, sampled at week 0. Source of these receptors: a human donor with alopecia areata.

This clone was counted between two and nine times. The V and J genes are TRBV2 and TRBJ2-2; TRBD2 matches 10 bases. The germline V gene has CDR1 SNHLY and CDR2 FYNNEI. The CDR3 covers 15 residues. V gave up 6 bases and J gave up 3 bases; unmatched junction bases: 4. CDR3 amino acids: CASRILAGDTGELFF. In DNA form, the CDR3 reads TGTGCCAGCAGGATCCTAGCGGGAGACACCGGGGAGCTGTTTTTT.

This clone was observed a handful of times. The CDR3 DNA follows: TGCAGCGTCCATCCGGAGGGCTCCTACGAGCAGTACTTC. It is translated as CSVHPEGSYEQYF. The chain employs TRBV29-1 and TRBJ2-7; tentative D call: TRBD2 (6 bases). V gave up 6 bases and J gave up 0 bases, with 12 bases separating them. The CDR3 extends over 13 amino acids. Germline V CDR1 and CDR2: SQVTM, ANQGSEA.

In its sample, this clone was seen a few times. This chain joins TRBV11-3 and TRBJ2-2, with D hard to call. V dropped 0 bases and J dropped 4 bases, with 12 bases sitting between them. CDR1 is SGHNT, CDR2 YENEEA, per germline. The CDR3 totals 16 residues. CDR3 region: CASSLDAAGVTGELFF. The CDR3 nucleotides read TGTGCCAGCAGCTTAGACGCGGCCGGCGTCACCGGGGAGCTGTTTTTT.

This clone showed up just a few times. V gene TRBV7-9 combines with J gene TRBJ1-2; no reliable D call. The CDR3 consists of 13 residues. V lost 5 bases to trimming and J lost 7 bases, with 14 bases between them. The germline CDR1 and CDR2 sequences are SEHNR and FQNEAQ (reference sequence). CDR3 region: CASSDRPERGYTF. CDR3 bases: TGTGCCAGCAGCGATAGACCCGAGCGTGGCTACACCTTC.

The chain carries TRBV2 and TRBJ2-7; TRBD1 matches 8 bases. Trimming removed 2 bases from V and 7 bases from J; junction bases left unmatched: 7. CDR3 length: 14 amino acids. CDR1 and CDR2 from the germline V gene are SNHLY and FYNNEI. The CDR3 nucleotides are TGTGCCAGCAGTGAAAGCCAGGGGGCGCCGGAGCAGTACTTC. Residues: CASSESQGAPEQYF. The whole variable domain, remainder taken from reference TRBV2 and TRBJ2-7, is EPEVTQTPSHQVTQMGQEVILRCVPISNHLYFYWYRQILGQKVEFLVSFYNNEISEKSEIFDDQFSVERPDGSNFTLKIRSTKLEDSAMYFCASSESQGAPEQYFGPGTRLTVT.

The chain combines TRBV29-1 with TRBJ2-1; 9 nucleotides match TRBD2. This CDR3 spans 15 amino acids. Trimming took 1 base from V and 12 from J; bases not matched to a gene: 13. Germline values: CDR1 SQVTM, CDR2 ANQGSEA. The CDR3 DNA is TGCAGCGTTGAAGGGCTAGCGGGACCGGCAGTTGGGCAGTTCTTC. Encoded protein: CSVEGLAGPAVGQFF.

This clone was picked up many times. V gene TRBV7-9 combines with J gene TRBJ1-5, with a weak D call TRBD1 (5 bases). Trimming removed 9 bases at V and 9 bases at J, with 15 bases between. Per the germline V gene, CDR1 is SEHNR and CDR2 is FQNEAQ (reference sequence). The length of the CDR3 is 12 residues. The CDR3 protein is CASQGPSGPQHF. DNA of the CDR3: TGTGCCAGTCAGGGACCCAGTGGGCCCCAGCATTTT. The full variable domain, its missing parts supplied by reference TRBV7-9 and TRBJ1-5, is DTGVSQNPRHKITKRGQNVTFRCDPISEHNRLYWYRQTLGQGPEFLTYFQNEAQLEKSRLLSDRFSAERPKGSFSTLEIQRTEQGDSAMYLCASQGPSGPQHFGDGTRLSIL.

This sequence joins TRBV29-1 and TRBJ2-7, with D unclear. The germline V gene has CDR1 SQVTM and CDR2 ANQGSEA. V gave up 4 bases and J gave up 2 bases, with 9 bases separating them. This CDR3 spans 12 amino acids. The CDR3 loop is CSVGVAAYEQYF. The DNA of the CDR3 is TGCAGCGTTGGGGTCGCAGCCTACGAGCAGTACTTC.

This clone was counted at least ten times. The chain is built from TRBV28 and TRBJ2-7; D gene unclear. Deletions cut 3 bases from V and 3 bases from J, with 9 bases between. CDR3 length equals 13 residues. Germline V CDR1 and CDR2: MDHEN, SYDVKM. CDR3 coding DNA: TGTGCCAGCAGTTTGCAGAGACTCTACGAGCAGTACTTC. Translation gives CASSLQRLYEQYF.

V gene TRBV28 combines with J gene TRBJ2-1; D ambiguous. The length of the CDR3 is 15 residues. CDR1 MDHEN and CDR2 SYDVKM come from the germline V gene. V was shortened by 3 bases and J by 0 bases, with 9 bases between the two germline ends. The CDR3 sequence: CASSFFQVSYNEQFF. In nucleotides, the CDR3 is TGTGCCAGCAGTTTTTTCCAGGTCTCCTACAATGAGCAGTTCTTC. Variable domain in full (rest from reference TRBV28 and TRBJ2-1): DVKVTQSSRYLVKRTGEKVFLECVQDMDHENMFWYRQDPGLGLRLIYFSYDVKMKEKGDIPEGYSVSREKKERFSLILESASTNQTSMYLCASSFFQVSYNEQFFGPGTRLTVL.

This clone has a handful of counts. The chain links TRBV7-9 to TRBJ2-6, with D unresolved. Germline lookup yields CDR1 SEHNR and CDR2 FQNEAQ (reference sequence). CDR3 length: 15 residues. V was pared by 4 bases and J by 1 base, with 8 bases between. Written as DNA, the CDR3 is TGTGCCAGCAGCTCCGATCCTTCTGGGGCCAACGTCCTGACTTTC. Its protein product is CASSSDPSGANVLTF.

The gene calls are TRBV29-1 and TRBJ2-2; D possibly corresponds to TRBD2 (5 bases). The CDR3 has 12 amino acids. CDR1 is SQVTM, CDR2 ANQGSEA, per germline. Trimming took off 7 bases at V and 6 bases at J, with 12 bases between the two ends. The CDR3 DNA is TGCAGCGCTCCTGACGGGGCCGGGGAGCTGTTTTTT. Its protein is CSAPDGAGELFF.

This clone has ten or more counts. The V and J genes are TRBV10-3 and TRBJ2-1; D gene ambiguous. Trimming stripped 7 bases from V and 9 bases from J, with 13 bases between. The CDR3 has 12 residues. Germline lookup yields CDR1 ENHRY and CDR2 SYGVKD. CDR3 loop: CAITPEGAEQFF. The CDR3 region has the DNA TGTGCCATCACTCCAGAAGGAGCTGAGCAGTTCTTC.

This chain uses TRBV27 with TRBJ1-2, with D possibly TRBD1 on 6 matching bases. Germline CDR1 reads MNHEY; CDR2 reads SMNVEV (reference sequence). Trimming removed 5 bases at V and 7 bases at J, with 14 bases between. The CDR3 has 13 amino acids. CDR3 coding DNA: TGTGCCAGCAGTCAAGGGGGGCGGGTTGGCTACACCTTC. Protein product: CASSQGGRVGYTF.

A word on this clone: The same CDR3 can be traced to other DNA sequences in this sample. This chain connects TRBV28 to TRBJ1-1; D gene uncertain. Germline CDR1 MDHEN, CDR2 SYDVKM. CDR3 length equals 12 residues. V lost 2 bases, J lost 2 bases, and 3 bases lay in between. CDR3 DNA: TGTGCCAGCAGTTTAGGAAACACTGAAGCTTTCTTT. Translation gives CASSLGNTEAFF.

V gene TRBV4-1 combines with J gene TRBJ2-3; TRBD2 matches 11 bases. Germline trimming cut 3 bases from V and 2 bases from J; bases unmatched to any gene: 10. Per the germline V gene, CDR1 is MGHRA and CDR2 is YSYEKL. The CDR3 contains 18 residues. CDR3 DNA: TGCGCCAGCAGCCACGAGGGGACTAGCGGTCCAATCACAGATACGCAGTATTTT. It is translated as CASSHEGTSGPITDTQYF.

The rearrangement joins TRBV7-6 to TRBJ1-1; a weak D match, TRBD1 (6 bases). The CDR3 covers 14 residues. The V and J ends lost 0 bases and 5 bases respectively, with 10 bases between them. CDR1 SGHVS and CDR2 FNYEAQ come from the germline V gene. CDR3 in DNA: TGTGCCAGCAGCTTAGCGACAGGCGGGACTGAAGCTTTCTTT. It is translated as CASSLATGGTEAFF. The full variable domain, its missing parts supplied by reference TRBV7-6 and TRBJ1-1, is GAGVSQSPRYKVTKRGQDVALRCDPISGHVSLYWYRQALGQGPEFLTYFNYEAQQDKSGLPNDRFSAERPEGSISTLTIQRTEQRDSAMYRCASSLATGGTEAFFGQGTRLTVV.

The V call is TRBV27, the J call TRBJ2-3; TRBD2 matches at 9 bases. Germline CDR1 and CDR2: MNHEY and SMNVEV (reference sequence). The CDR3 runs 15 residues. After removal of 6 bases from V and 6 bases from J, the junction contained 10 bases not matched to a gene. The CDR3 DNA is TGTGCCAGCAGCGGGACTAGCTTCAGGGGGGATACGCAGTATTTT. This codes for CASSGTSFRGDTQYF.

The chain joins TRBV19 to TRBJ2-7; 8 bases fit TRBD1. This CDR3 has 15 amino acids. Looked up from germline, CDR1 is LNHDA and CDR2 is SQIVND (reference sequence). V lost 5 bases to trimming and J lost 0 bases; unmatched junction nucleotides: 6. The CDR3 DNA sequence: TGTGCCAGTAGTCCGTTCGGGACAGGCTCCTACGAGCAGTACTTC. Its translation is CASSPFGTGSYEQYF.

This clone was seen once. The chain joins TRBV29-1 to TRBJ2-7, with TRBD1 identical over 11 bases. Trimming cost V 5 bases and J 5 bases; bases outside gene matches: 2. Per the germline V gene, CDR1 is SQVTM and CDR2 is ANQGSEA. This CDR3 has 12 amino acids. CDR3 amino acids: CSVWTGGHEQYF. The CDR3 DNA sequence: TGCAGCGTTTGGACAGGGGGCCACGAGCAGTACTTC.

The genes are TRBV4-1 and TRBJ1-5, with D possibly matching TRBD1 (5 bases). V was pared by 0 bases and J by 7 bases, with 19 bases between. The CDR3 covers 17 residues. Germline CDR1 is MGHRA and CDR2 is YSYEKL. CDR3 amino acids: CASSQEGRGGWDQPQHF. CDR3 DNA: TGCGCCAGCAGCCAAGAGGGTCGAGGCGGTTGGGACCAGCCCCAGCATTTT.